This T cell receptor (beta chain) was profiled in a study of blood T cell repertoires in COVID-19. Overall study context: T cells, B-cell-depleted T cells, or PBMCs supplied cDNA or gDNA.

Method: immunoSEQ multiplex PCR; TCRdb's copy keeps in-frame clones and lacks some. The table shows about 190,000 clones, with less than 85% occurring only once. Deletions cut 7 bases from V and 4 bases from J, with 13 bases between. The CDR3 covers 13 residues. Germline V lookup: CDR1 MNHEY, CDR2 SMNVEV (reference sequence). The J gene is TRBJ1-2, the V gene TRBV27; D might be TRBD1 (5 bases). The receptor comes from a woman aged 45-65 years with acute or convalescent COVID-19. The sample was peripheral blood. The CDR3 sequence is CASTKGLGYGYTF. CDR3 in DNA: TGTGCCAGCACCAAGGGGCTGGGCTATGGCTACACCTTC.